Listed below are T cell receptor beta chains from one sample, sequenced in a study of blood T cell repertoires in COVID-19. Using immunoSEQ multiplex PCR, the repertoire was profiled, and TCRdb retains in-frame clones only, with some absent. The sample has 100,000 to 120,000 clones; around nine tenths are singletons. Sample: peripheral blood. The receptors stem from a woman aged 45-60 years with acute or convalescent COVID-19. The CDR3 runs from the conserved cysteine through the conserved F or W. The order of the fields is D gene, V gene, clone size, J gene, CDR3 protein, CDR3 DNA. D genes are given only for firm matches. Clone sizes are given selectively: once, few, many, or a class where the clone is expanded.

D: TRBD1; V: TRBV4-1; size: .; J: TRBJ1-1; CDR3: CASSQGPAQGVTEAFF; DNA: TGCGCCAGCAGCCAAGGGCCTGCCCAGGGGGTTACTGAAGCTTTCTTT
D: TRBD1; V: TRBV25-1; size: few; J: TRBJ1-1; CDR3: CASSGYRGNTEAFF; DNA: TGTGCCAGCAGTGGATACAGGGGTAACACTGAAGCTTTCTTT
D: TRBD2; V: TRBV23-1; size: .; J: TRBJ2-1; CDR3: CASSPGDSGRARPFYEQFF; DNA: TGCGCCAGCAGTCCAGGGGATAGCGGGAGGGCCAGGCCTTTCTATGAGCAGTTCTTC
D: .; V: TRBV5-1; size: once; J: TRBJ1-3; CDR3: CASSFGVPSGNTIYF; DNA: TGCGCCAGCAGCTTCGGGGTCCCCTCTGGAAACACCATATATTTT
D: TRBD1; V: TRBV2; size: .; J: TRBJ2-7; CDR3: CASSEARTGAYEQYF; DNA: TGTGCCAGCAGTGAGGCGAGGACAGGGGCCTACGAGCAGTACTTC
D: TRBD1; V: TRBV24-1; size: .; J: TRBJ2-2; CDR3: CATRDTGDITGELFF; DNA: TGTGCCACCAGGGACACAGGGGATATCACCGGGGAGCTGTTTTTT
D: .; V: TRBV19; size: .; J: TRBJ1-4; CDR3: CASSLQGGANEKLFF; DNA: TGTGCCAGTAGCCTCCAGGGAGGGGCTAATGAAAAACTGTTTTTT
D: TRBD2; V: TRBV9; size: .; J: TRBJ2-5; CDR3: CASSAGTRDQETQYF; DNA: TGTGCCAGCAGCGCCGGGACTAGGGACCAAGAGACCCAGTACTTC
D: .; V: TRBV4-2; size: .; J: TRBJ2-1; CDR3: CASSQDEVAWEQFF; DNA: TGTGCCAGCAGCCAAGACGAGGTAGCATGGGAGCAGTTCTTC
D: .; V: TRBV3-1/TRBV3-2; size: .; J: TRBJ2-7; CDR3: CASTPTGSYEQYF; DNA: TGTGCCAGCACGCCGACAGGCTCCTACGAGCAGTACTTC
D: .; V: TRBV28; size: few; J: TRBJ1-3; CDR3: CASSLQGSGNTIYF; DNA: TGTGCCAGCAGTTTACAGGGCTCTGGAAACACCATATATTTT
D: TRBD2; V: TRBV7-2; size: once; J: TRBJ2-7; CDR3: CASSLLSGSGSYEQYF; DNA: TGTGCCAGCAGTTTACTTAGCGGGAGCGGGTCCTACGAGCAGTACTTC
D: .; V: TRBV19; size: once; J: TRBJ2-5; CDR3: CASSIVRGETQYF; DNA: TGTGCCAGTAGTATTGTGCGGGGAGAGACCCAGTACTTC
D: TRBD2; V: TRBV18; size: .; J: TRBJ2-1; CDR3: CASSPRTSGYNEQFF; DNA: TGTGCCAGCTCACCGCGGACTAGCGGATACAATGAGCAGTTCTTC
D: TRBD2; V: TRBV7-9; size: .; J: TRBJ2-3; CDR3: CASSLGSGTSTDTQYF; DNA: TGTGCCAGCAGCTTAGGGAGCGGGACTAGCACAGATACGCAGTATTTT
D: .; V: TRBV5-1; size: .; J: TRBJ2-3; CDR3: CASSLAFRDTRGDTQYF; DNA: TGCGCCAGCAGCTTGGCCTTCCGGGACACGAGAGGAGATACGCAGTATTTT
D: TRBD2; V: TRBV29-1; size: few; J: TRBJ2-2; CDR3: CSVGRTSSQKEAGELFF; DNA: TGCAGCGTGGGAAGGACTAGCTCGCAGAAGGAAGCCGGGGAGCTGTTTTTT
D: .; V: TRBV7-9; size: .; J: TRBJ2-1; CDR3: CASSPDSQEQFF; DNA: TGTGCCAGCAGCCCCGACAGTCAGGAGCAGTTCTTC
D: .; V: TRBV24-1; size: .; J: TRBJ2-6; CDR3: CATSLTGDGSGANVLTF; DNA: TGTGCCACCAGCCTGACGGGGGACGGCTCTGGGGCCAACGTCCTGACTTTC
D: .; V: TRBV2; size: once; J: TRBJ2-1; CDR3: CASTVTRRYNEQFF; DNA: TGTGCCAGCACTGTGACAAGGCGTTACAATGAGCAGTTCTTC
D: .; V: TRBV7-8; size: .; J: TRBJ2-2; CDR3: CASSLVQGTGELFF; DNA: TGTGCCAGCAGCTTAGTTCAGGGCACCGGGGAGCTGTTTTTT
D: .; V: TRBV25-1; size: .; J: TRBJ1-1; CDR3: CASSALAPNTEAFF; DNA: TGTGCCAGCAGTGCCTTGGCCCCGAACACTGAAGCTTTCTTT
D: TRBD1; V: TRBV7-9; size: .; J: TRBJ2-1; CDR3: CASSRDRGDNEQFF; DNA: TGTGCCAGCAGCAGAGACAGGGGCGACAATGAGCAGTTCTTC
D: .; V: TRBV4-1; size: .; J: TRBJ2-3; CDR3: CASSQDQATDTQYF; DNA: TGCGCCAGCAGCCAAGATCAAGCCACAGATACGCAGTATTTT
D: TRBD2; V: TRBV6-5; size: .; J: TRBJ2-7; CDR3: CASKDGGRLNEQYF; DNA: TGTGCCAGCAAGGACGGCGGGAGGTTAAACGAGCAGTACTTC
D: .; V: TRBV6-6; size: .; J: TRBJ1-2; CDR3: CASSYGAENYGYTF; DNA: TGTGCCAGCAGTTACGGGGCAGAGAACTATGGCTACACCTTC
D: .; V: TRBV6-4; size: .; J: TRBJ2-1; CDR3: CASSVDSSYNEQFF; DNA: TGTGCCAGCAGTGTGGACAGCTCCTACAATGAGCAGTTCTTC
D: .; V: TRBV14; size: .; J: TRBJ2-7; CDR3: CASSQAARASAGPSYEQYF; DNA: TGTGCCAGCAGCCAAGCAGCAAGGGCCTCAGCGGGCCCCTCCTACGAGCAGTACTTC
D: .; V: TRBV7-9; size: .; J: TRBJ2-2; CDR3: CASTRGSTTGELFF; DNA: TGTGCCTCCACCCGCGGGTCCACTACCGGGGAGCTGTTTTTT
D: .; V: TRBV19; size: .; J: TRBJ2-5; CDR3: CASSIDRLGQETQYF; DNA: TGTGCCAGTAGTATAGATCGACTAGGACAAGAGACCCAGTACTTC
D: TRBD1; V: TRBV19; size: .; J: TRBJ2-5; CDR3: CASSADRVRETQYF; DNA: TGTGCCAGTAGTGCAGACAGGGTTCGCGAGACCCAGTACTTC
D: TRBD2; V: TRBV14; size: .; J: TRBJ2-1; CDR3: CASSQEVGGSKQFF; DNA: TGTGCCAGCAGCCAAGAAGTCGGCGGGAGTAAGCAGTTCTTC
D: TRBD2; V: TRBV4-1; size: few; J: TRBJ2-1; CDR3: CASSQDRGTSGNEQFF; DNA: TGCGCCAGCAGCCAAGATAGAGGGACTAGCGGGAATGAGCAGTTCTTC
D: TRBD1; V: TRBV11-1; size: .; J: TRBJ2-1; CDR3: CASSRGTGGTYEQFF; DNA: TGTGCCAGCAGCCGCGGGACAGGGGGCACCTATGAGCAGTTCTTC
D: TRBD1; V: TRBV11-2; size: .; J: TRBJ2-1; CDR3: CASSLDRGNFNEQFF; DNA: TGTGCCAGCAGCTTGGACAGGGGAAACTTCAATGAGCAGTTCTTC
D: .; V: TRBV20-1; size: .; J: TRBJ2-7; CDR3: CSAGQGYEQYF; DNA: TGCAGTGCGGGTCAGGGGTACGAGCAGTACTTC
D: TRBD2; V: TRBV25-1; size: .; J: TRBJ2-7; CDR3: CSAGGPSYEQYF; DNA: TGTTCGGCGGGAGGTCCCTCCTACGAGCAGTACTTC